The 25 T cell receptor beta chains listed next were all sequenced from one sample in a study of blood T cell repertoires in COVID-19. Libraries were prepared by immunoSEQ multiplex PCR; TCRdb keeps only in-frame clonotypes and omits some of them. Of a few hundred thousand clones listed, roughly four fifths are singletons. Sequencing input: peripheral blood. These receptors came from a woman in her fifties or sixties with acute or convalescent COVID-19.

The gene calls are TRBV6-5 and TRBJ1-2, with TRBD1 as a possible D gene (5 bases). Germline CDR1 reads MNHEY; CDR2 reads SVGAGI. The CDR3 totals 14 residues. V was pared by 10 bases and J by 7 bases, with 22 bases between. CDR3 loop: CATQMSGNSGGYTF. CDR3 DNA sequence: TGTGCCACCCAGATGTCAGGGAACTCCGGTGGCTACACCTTC.

The chain joins TRBV19 to TRBJ2-7, with 7 bases identical to TRBD1. The CDR3 runs to 15 residues. The germline gives CDR1 LNHDA, CDR2 SQIVND (reference sequence). V was clipped by 4 bases and J by 3 bases; unmatched bases: 9. The DNA for the CDR3 is TGTGCCAGTAGTAAAACCGGGACAGTTCGCTACGAGCAGTACTTC. It is translated as CASSKTGTVRYEQYF.

As concerns this clone: Other nucleotide sequences in the sample specify the same CDR3. V gene TRBV5-1 combines with J gene TRBJ1-5; D is unclear. The CDR3 has 13 residues. V lost 0 bases to trimming and J lost 6 bases, with 7 bases between them. Germline CDR1 reads SGHRS; CDR2 reads YFSETQ. CDR3 DNA: TGCGCCAGCAGCTTGGCCGAGGGTCAGCCCCAGCATTTT. Encoded protein: CASSLAEGQPQHF.

The V call is TRBV4-2, the J call TRBJ1-6; D is perhaps TRBD1 (6 bases). Trimming took off 1 base at V and 6 bases at J, with 16 bases between the two ends. Per germline, CDR1 LGHNA and CDR2 YNFKEQ. This CDR3 has 17 amino acids. Here the CDR3 reads CASSQARTDGSNSPLHF. The DNA for the CDR3 is TGTGCCAGCAGCCAAGCAAGGACAGATGGGAGTAATTCACCCCTCCACTTT.

The J gene is TRBJ2-3, the V gene TRBV3-1 (or the pseudogene TRBV3-2); D not resolved. Trimming left V 0 bases short and J 3 bases short, with 10 bases between. Germline-derived CDR1 and CDR2 are LGHDT and YNNKEL (reference sequence). The CDR3 is 15 amino acids. CDR3 in amino acids: CASSQDGLPTDTQYF. CDR3 nucleotides: TGTGCCAGCAGCCAAGATGGGCTACCAACAGATACGCAGTATTTT.

The chain employs TRBV21-1 and TRBJ1-2; the D segment call TRBD1 is taken from the table without a DNA check. TRBV21-1 is marked as a pseudogene. There are 14 residues in the CDR3. The CDR3 protein is CASRAKTGEYGYTF. The CDR3 nucleotides read TGTGCCAGCCGGGCTAAGACAGGTGAGTATGGCTACACCTTC.

This chain's CDR3 is CASSRGWDTEAFF. In nucleotides, the CDR3 is TGTGCCAGCTCTAGGGGGTGGGACACTGAAGCTTTCTTT. This chain uses TRBV27 with TRBJ1-1; D possibly corresponds to TRBD1 (6 bases). CDR1 is MNHEY and CDR2 is SMNVEV in the germline V gene (reference sequence). V gave up 8 bases and J gave up 3 bases, with 13 bases separating them. The length of the CDR3 is 13 residues.

The genes are TRBV11-2 and TRBJ1-6; a possible D gene is TRBD1 (6 bases). The germline CDR1 and CDR2 sequences are SGHAT and FQNNGV. With 1 base removed from V and 6 bases from J, the gap between germline ends came to 19 bases. This CDR3 comprises 18 residues. The CDR3 DNA reads as TGTGCCAGCAGCTTAGTGGGAACCAGGGGCGGCAGTAATTCACCCCTCCACTTT. It yields the protein CASSLVGTRGGSNSPLHF.

The V gene is TRBV7-9, the J gene TRBJ2-2, with 7 nucleotides matching TRBD1. From germline, CDR1 is SEHNR and CDR2 FQNEAQ (reference sequence). The CDR3 is 16 amino acids. V was clipped by 5 bases and J by 4 bases; unmatched bases: 10. The CDR3 protein is CASSESGQVLTGELFF. The CDR3 DNA is TGTGCCAGCAGCGAATCCGGACAGGTTCTCACCGGGGAGCTGTTTTTT.

The V call is TRBV30, the J call TRBJ1-2; D remains unclear. CDR3 size: 15 residues. Trimming stripped 2 bases from V and 7 bases from J, with 20 bases between. CDR1 is GTSNPN, CDR2 SVGIG, per germline (reference sequence). The CDR3, as DNA: TGTGCCTGGAGTCGGTTCGCAGTTTTGGAGAGTGGCTACACCTTC. Translated: CAWSRFAVLESGYTF.

The chain couples TRBV12-3 or TRBV12-4 to TRBJ2-7; 7 nucleotides agree with TRBD1. J gave up 4 bases and V 5 bases, and 5 bases lay outside the gene matches. The CDR3 length is 13 residues. The CDR3 region has the DNA TGTGCCAGCAGTAAGGGACAGAGGTACGAGCAGTACTTC. It is translated as CASSKGQRYEQYF.

This chain joins TRBV5-1 and TRBJ2-7, with 9 bases that match TRBD2. Losses at the gene ends were 3 bases for V and 4 bases for J; bases not matched to a gene: 2. The CDR3 sequence is 13 residues long. Germline V lookup: CDR1 SGHRS, CDR2 YFSETQ. This chain's CDR3 is CASSSGLAYEQYF. In DNA, the CDR3 is TGCGCCAGCAGCTCGGGACTAGCATACGAGCAGTACTTC. Drawing the rest from reference TRBV5-1 and TRBJ2-7, the complete variable domain is KAGVTQTPRYLIKTRGQQVTLSCSPISGHRSVSWYQQTPGQGLQFLFEYFSETQRNKGNFPGRFSGRQFSNSRSEMNVSTLELGDSALYLCASSSGLAYEQYFGPGTRLTVT.

This chain joins TRBV5-1 and TRBJ2-1, with 11 nucleotides matching TRBD1. CDR3 length equals 17 residues. CDR1 is SGHRS and CDR2 is YFSETQ in the germline V gene. Trimming removed 0 bases from V and 5 bases from J; junction bases left unmatched: 7. The DNA for the CDR3 is TGCGCCAGCAGCTTGGCCTTGGGGGACAGGGGGAACAATGAGCAGTTCTTC. This sequence encodes CASSLALGDRGNNEQFF.

The V gene is TRBV9, the J gene TRBJ2-3; 7 nucleotides align to TRBD2. This CDR3 is 14 amino acids long. The V segment lost 0 bases and the J segment 8 bases; nucleotides outside the gene matches: 6. The V gene's germline CDR1 is SGDLS and CDR2 YYNGEE. CDR3 DNA sequence: TGTGCCAGCAGCGTAGTTGCGGGGGAGGGTACGCAGTATTTT. This encodes CASSVVAGEGTQYF.

The chain links TRBV28 to TRBJ2-7, with TRBD2 matching over 8 bases. V shed 6 bases and J 3 bases; nucleotides not matched to a gene: 10. This CDR3 region has 15 residues. The V gene's germline CDR1 is MDHEN and CDR2 SYDVKM. The CDR3 protein is CASSPGGSFDYEQYF. DNA for the CDR3: TGTGCCAGCAGCCCGGGGGGGTCCTTCGACTACGAGCAGTACTTC.

J is TRBJ1-5 and V is TRBV15, with D possibly matching TRBD1 (5 bases). Trimming stripped 1 base from V and 5 bases from J, with 9 bases between. The length of the CDR3 is 14 residues. Looked up from germline, CDR1 is LNHNV and CDR2 is YYDKDF (reference sequence). Written as DNA, the CDR3 is TGTGCCACCAGCAGAGGGGACTCCGATCAGCCCCAGCATTTT. Residues: CATSRGDSDQPQHF.

This rearrangement joins TRBV7-9 to TRBJ2-7; a possible D gene is TRBD2 (5 bases). The V and J ends lost 5 bases and 2 bases respectively, with 16 bases between them. Germline V gives CDR1 SEHNR, CDR2 FQNEAQ (reference sequence). This CDR3 has 15 amino acids. CDR3 bases: TGTGCCAGCAGCGCCCGGGATGCATTAACCTACGAGCAGTACTTC. Translating gives CASSARDALTYEQYF.

The chain links TRBV4-2 to TRBJ1-1; D remains unclear. This CDR3 spans 16 amino acids. The V gene lost 5 bases and the J gene lost 1 base, with 17 bases spanning the gap. Per the germline V gene, CDR1 is LGHNA and CDR2 is YNFKEQ. CDR3 nucleotide sequence: TGTGCCAGCAGCGAAGGAGGTCGGGTAGGGAACACTGAAGCTTTCTTT. The encoded protein is CASSEGGRVGNTEAFF.

Concerning this clone itself: At one end the junction does not follow the germline gene, possibly because of a read error. CDR3 DNA sequence: TGTGCCAGCAGTCGGTCGCGGGGGGCCCAGGAGGGAGGCTTT. Amino acids: CASSRSRGAQEGGF. The chain recombines TRBV28 with TRBJ2-3; 8 bases agree with TRBD2. CDR1 MDHEN and CDR2 SYDVKM come from the germline V gene. This CDR3 is 14 amino acids long. The variable domain in full, with the rest retrieved from reference TRBV28 and TRBJ2-3, is DVKVTQSSRYLVKRTGEKVFLECVQDMDHENMFWYRQDPGLGLRLIYFSYDVKMKEKGDIPEGYSVSREKKERFSLILESASTNQTSMYLCASSRSRGAQEGGFGPGTRLTVL.

The chain links TRBV9 to TRBJ2-7, with 7 bases identical to TRBD1. V was pared by 3 bases and J by 0 bases, with 6 bases of the junction left unmatched. Germline V gene sequence: CDR1 SGDLS, CDR2 YYNGEE. This CDR3 has 15 residues. The chain's CDR3 is CASSGSGQYSYEQYF. The CDR3 bases are TGTGCCAGCAGCGGTTCGGGACAGTACTCCTACGAGCAGTACTTC.

V usage is TRBV3-1 (or the pseudogene TRBV3-2) and J usage is TRBJ2-7; TRBD2 matches 7 bases. CDR3 size: 15 residues. J gave up 2 bases and V 1 base, and 5 bases lay outside the gene matches. CDR1 is LGHDT, CDR2 YNNKEL, per germline (reference sequence). CDR3 loop: CASSQAGGGPYEQYF. The DNA of the CDR3 is TGTGCCAGCAGCCAAGCTGGCGGGGGACCCTACGAGCAGTACTTC.

The genes are TRBV7-9 and TRBJ1-2, with 7 bases that match TRBD1. CDR1 is SEHNR, CDR2 FQNEAQ, per germline (reference sequence). The CDR3 is 13 residues long. V shed 5 bases, J shed 4 bases, and the junction held 4 bases outside the gene matches. This CDR3 is CASSRGGGYGYTF. The DNA of the CDR3 is TGTGCCAGCAGCAGAGGGGGCGGCTATGGCTACACCTTC.

This clone was picked up a small number of times. J is TRBJ1-4 and V is TRBV5-6, with TRBD1 as a possible D gene (5 bases). The V gene lost 5 bases and the J gene lost 6 bases, with 11 bases spanning the gap. This CDR3 has 13 residues. The V gene's germline CDR1 is SGHDT and CDR2 YYEEEE. Written as DNA, the CDR3 is TGTGCCAGCAGTAGGGGTGCACATGAAAAACTGTTTTTT. As protein: CASSRGAHEKLFF.

This clone was seen a single time. This chain links TRBV6-6 with TRBJ2-3; 9 bases align to TRBD2. The CDR3 has 15 amino acids. J lost 8 bases, V lost 6 bases, and 12 bases had no gene match. CDR1 is MNHNY and CDR2 is SVGAGI in the germline V gene (reference sequence). This CDR3 reads CASRPSGGQDGTQYF. CDR3 nucleotides: TGTGCCAGCAGACCAAGCGGGGGGCAGGATGGTACGCAGTATTTT.

The rearrangement joins TRBV2 to TRBJ2-2, with D tentatively TRBD1 (6 bases). The germline V gene encodes CDR1 SNHLY and CDR2 FYNNEI. The CDR3 is made up of 15 amino acids. The V gene lost 4 bases and the J gene lost 5 bases, with 14 bases spanning the gap. The CDR3 region is CASSGRNRDTGELFF. As DNA, the CDR3 is TGTGCCAGCAGTGGGCGAAACAGGGATACCGGGGAGCTGTTTTTT. The whole variable domain, filled in from reference TRBV2 and TRBJ2-2, reads EPEVTQTPSHQVTQMGQEVILRCVPISNHLYFYWYRQILGQKVEFLVSFYNNEISEKSEIFDDQFSVERPDGSNFTLKIRSTKLEDSAMYFCASSGRNRDTGELFFGEGSRLTVL.